The clone carrying this TCR beta chain has ten or more counts. Antigen specificity is unknown. This entry belongs to a study of T cell repertoires in cytomegalovirus infection. Overall study findings and caveats: Dominating the ex vivo response were HLA-C-restricted CMV-specific TCR beta clonotypes.

TCRdb reanalysed the reads using MiXCR and keeps one entry per CDR3 protein. The table shows about 230,000 distinct CDR3 sequences, with around 6.4% occurring only once. Trimming took 6 bases from V and 2 from J, leaving 29 bases between them. CDR3 length: 18 amino acids. Germline V gene lookup returns CDR1 SQVTM and CDR2 ANQGSEA. V and J are TRBV29-1 and TRBJ2-7, with D perhaps matching TRBD1 (6 bases). This TCR came from a human donor in good health (CMV status not recorded). Some clones in this sample may be carry-over from other donors' samples. What was sequenced was PBMCs. CDR3 sequence: CSVVTTFSRDIATYEQYF. CDR3 in DNA: TGCAGCGTCGTAACTACTTTTAGTCGGGACATCGCAACCTACGAGCAGTACTTC.